This T cell receptor beta chain was sequenced in a study of T cell responses to AZD1222 COVID-19 vaccine. Assay used: immunoSEQ multiplex PCR; TCRdb lists only in-frame clones, some missing. The sample consists of 180,000 or so clones, approximately 93% of them appearing once. The specimen was peripheral blood, collected 28 days after the second AZD1222 dose. The receptor was derived from an adult who received the AZD1222 COVID-19 vaccine.

Here the CDR3 DNA reads TGTGCCAGCAGCTTAGAGAGGGGGGGGACCCAGTACTTC. It encodes CASSLERGGTQYF. The J gene is TRBJ2-5, the V gene TRBV7-8; a possible D gene is TRBD2 (7 bases). This CDR3 comprises 13 residues. V lost 1 base and J 7 bases, leaving 10 bases between the germline ends. Germline CDR1 reads SGHVS; CDR2 reads FQNEAQ.